This T cell receptor beta chain was profiled in a study of identical twins. Study-level results: Memory repertoires showed no such pattern, whereas abundant cord blood beta clonotypes carried fewer insertions. Out-of-frame alpha sequences common to twins were enriched for low generation probability. In beta out-of-frame sequences, the excess sharing between twins was weaker.

V was cut by 1 base and J by 5 bases, with 7 bases left in between. CDR1 and CDR2 (germline): DFQATT, SNEGSKA (reference sequence). The CDR3 length is 12 residues. To note about this clonotype: Its cognate antigen is unknown.

TCRdb reanalysed the 5' RACE reads using MiXCR and keeps one entry per CDR3 protein. Of some 260,000 distinct CDR3 sequences in the sample, roughly 13% were seen once. The rearrangement joins TRBV20-1 to TRBJ2-3; no clear D. The TCR was taken from a woman between 18 and 29 years old in good health. Sequenced input: memory (CD45RO+) T cells sorted from blood. CDR3 sequence (DNA): TGCAGTGCTAGAGGGGAAAGAGATACGCAGTATTTT. Protein product: CSARGERDTQYF.